The 15 T cell receptor beta chains reported below all come from one sample, sequenced in a study of blood T cell repertoires in COVID-19. Some clones are missing from TCRdb's copy, which holds only in-frame ones; the method was immunoSEQ multiplex PCR. The table lists 30,000 to 40,000 clones, under 90% of them singletons. Material: peripheral blood. These receptors originate from a man aged 45-65 years with acute or convalescent COVID-19.

V is TRBV25-1 and J is TRBJ1-3; perhaps TRBD1 as D (6 bases). The germline V gene encodes CDR1 MGHDK and CDR2 SYGVNS. CDR3 size: 17 residues. The V gene lost 1 base and the J gene lost 4 bases, with 17 bases spanning the gap. The CDR3 is CASSESRGGARGNTIYF. The CDR3 nucleotides are TGTGCCAGCAGTGAATCTCGAGGGGGGGCGCGCGGAAACACCATATATTTT.

This sequence joins TRBV5-4 and TRBJ1-6; D ambiguous. Germline V gene data show CDR1 as SGHNT and CDR2 as YYREEE (reference sequence). This CDR3 spans 13 amino acids. Trimming stripped 0 bases from V and 9 bases from J, with 7 bases between. The CDR3 coding sequence is TGTGCCAGCAGCTTGGCTGGGCGTTCACCCCTCCACTTT. Its translation is CASSLAGRSPLHF.

V gene TRBV27 combines with J gene TRBJ2-6, with TRBD1 as a possible D gene (6 bases). This CDR3 has 14 residues. Trimming shortened V by 5 bases and J by 2 bases, and 7 bases separated the two germline ends. In germline, CDR1 is MNHEY, CDR2 SMNVEV (reference sequence). The CDR3, as DNA: TGTGCCAGCAGTAGACAGGCTGGGGCCAACGTCCTGACTTTC. Translating gives CASSRQAGANVLTF.

The V gene is TRBV21-1, the J gene TRBJ1-6; TRBD1 is the table's D call and was not checked against the DNA. TRBV21-1 is termed a pseudogene. The CDR3 has 17 residues. The CDR3 protein is CASSKVTGGGYNSPLHF. In DNA form, the CDR3 reads TGTGCCAGCAGCAAAGTTACAGGGGGCGGGTATAATTCACCCCTCCACTTT.

V gene TRBV7-8 combines with J gene TRBJ1-2; 8 nucleotides match TRBD1. Germline values: CDR1 SGHVS, CDR2 FQNEAQ. With V trimmed by 5 bases and J by 6 bases, 11 bases remained unmatched. This CDR3 is built from 15 residues. CDR3 bases: TGTGCCAGCAGCGTCGACAGGGGTATCAAGGATGGCTACACCTTC. Its translation: CASSVDRGIKDGYTF.

This sequence joins TRBV2 and TRBJ1-5, with 7 bases that match TRBD1. Per germline, CDR1 SNHLY and CDR2 FYNNEI. The CDR3 runs to 15 residues. Unmatched junction bases numbered 7, after V lost 2 bases and J lost 6 bases. CDR3 protein: CASSETRGEGQPQHF. DNA of the CDR3: TGTGCCAGCAGTGAAACCAGGGGGGAAGGTCAGCCCCAGCATTTT.

The chain links TRBV19 to TRBJ1-4; 10 bases align to TRBD1. There are 14 residues in the CDR3. V lost 7 bases, J lost 8 bases, and 7 bases stayed unmatched. CDR1 is LNHDA, CDR2 SQIVND, per germline (reference sequence). The CDR3, as DNA: TGTGCCAGTACCTTGGGACAGGGGAAGGAAAAACTGTTTTTT. Translating it yields CASTLGQGKEKLFF. Variable domain in full (rest from reference TRBV19 and TRBJ1-4): DGGITQSPKYLFRKEGQNVTLSCEQNLNHDAMYWYRQDPGQGLRLIYYSQIVNDFQKGDIAEGYSVSREKKESFPLTVTSAQKNPTAFYLCASTLGQGKEKLFFGSGTQLSVL.

The chain is built from TRBV3-1 (or the pseudogene TRBV3-2) and TRBJ2-7; D may be TRBD1 (6 bases). Germline V gene lookup returns CDR1 LGHDT and CDR2 YNNKEL (reference sequence). Trimming removed 8 bases at V and 8 bases at J, with 22 bases between. This CDR3 has 14 amino acids. As DNA, the CDR3 is TGTGCCAGCGGATTCAACAGGGAATTCAGTAAGCAGTACTTC. Its protein product is CASGFNREFSKQYF.

The genes are TRBV6-6 and TRBJ2-1; TRBD2 is a possible D gene (7 bases). The V end lost 6 bases, the J end lost 4 bases, and 13 bases lay between the germline ends. The CDR3 length is 14 residues. The V gene's germline CDR1 is MNHNY and CDR2 SVGAGI (reference sequence). CDR3: CASSLGGQYNEQFF. The CDR3, as DNA: TGTGCCAGCAGCCTCGGGGGGCAATACAATGAGCAGTTCTTC.

The CDR3 nucleotides are TGCGCCAGCAGAGCGGGAGAGGGGACCGGGGAGCTGTTTTTT. Encoded protein: CASRAGEGTGELFF. This sequence joins TRBV10-2 and TRBJ2-2, with 8 bases matching TRBD2. Germline V gene data show CDR1 as WSHSY and CDR2 as SAAADI. V shed 6 bases and J 5 bases; nucleotides not matched to a gene: 5. This CDR3 comprises 14 residues.

This chain connects TRBV5-8 to TRBJ1-5; no clear D. V lost 1 base to trimming and J lost 5 bases, with 7 bases between them. The length of the CDR3 is 13 residues. Germline CDR1 reads SGHTS; CDR2 reads YDEGEE. For the CDR3, the DNA is TGTGCCAGCAGCTTGTCAGAAGATCAGCCCCAGCATTTT. Its translation is CASSLSEDQPQHF.

The V call is TRBV7-8, the J call TRBJ1-6, with D unclear. V lost 5 bases to trimming and J lost 8 bases, with 13 bases between them. Per the germline V gene, CDR1 is SGHVS and CDR2 is FQNEAQ. This CDR3 comprises 14 residues. CDR3 sequence (DNA): TGTGCCAGCAGCGCTAGGTGGGAGGATTCACCCCTCCACTTT. Residues: CASSARWEDSPLHF.

DNA of the CDR3: TGTGCCAGCAGTTCAGTCTCCTACAATGAGCAGTTCTTC. Translation: CASSSVSYNEQFF. This chain uses TRBV28 with TRBJ2-1, with D hard to call. Deletions cut 4 bases from V and 0 bases from J, with 4 bases between. CDR1 and CDR2 (germline): MDHEN, SYDVKM. This CDR3 is 13 amino acids long.

This clone has just a few counts. This chain joins TRBV6-1 and TRBJ1-5; 7 bases agree with TRBD1. This CDR3 has 15 amino acids. Germline CDR1 MNHNS, CDR2 SASEGT. V trimming: 1 base; J trimming: 0 bases; junction bases outside the gene matches: 0. The CDR3 sequence is CASSEDRGSNQPQHF. The DNA of the CDR3 is TGTGCCAGCAGTGAAGACAGGGGTAGCAATCAGCCCCAGCATTTT.

This chain uses TRBV18 with TRBJ1-1; 7 nucleotides align to TRBD1. V dropped 2 bases and J dropped 0; count of bases not matched to a gene: 3. The germline V gene has CDR1 KGHSH and CDR2 LQKENI. The CDR3 spans 15 residues. CDR3 in DNA: TGTGCCAGCTCACCAAGGACAGGTGTGAACACTGAAGCTTTCTTT. This encodes CASSPRTGVNTEAFF.